A selection of T cell receptor beta chains follows, all from one sample in a study of cytomegalovirus exposure and HLA in healthy donors. The assay was immunoSEQ multiplex PCR, and TCRdb's table has in-frame clones only and misses some. The sample yields 150,000 to 180,000 clones, less than 90% seen once. The source material was PBMCs. The receptors were sampled from a man aged 18 to 35 in good health and CMV-seropositive. CDR3s include the opening cysteine and the closing phenylalanine or tryptophan. A D gene is named only where the DNA matches it firmly. The listing skips clone size in some rows; elsewhere it reads once, few, many or a size class.

abundance	v_gene	d_gene	j_gene	CDR3nt	CDR3aa
once	TRBV7-9	TRBD1	TRBJ1-4	TGTGCCAGCAGCTTGGCTACAGGGGGCACTGAAAAACTGTTTTTT	CASSLATGGTEKLFF
NA	TRBV6-6	TRBD2	TRBJ2-3	TGTGCCAGCAGCTCCCCCTCCGGGGGGGATACGCAGTATTTT	CASSSPSGGDTQYF
NA	TRBV9	NA	TRBJ2-3	TGTGCCAGCAGCGTAGTTTCGGCGGTTCTCACAGATACGCAGTATTTT	CASSVVSAVLTDTQYF
NA	TRBV27	TRBD1	TRBJ2-7	TGTGCCAGCAGTTTAGGGGACAGGGGGCTTGTCGAGCAGTACTTC	CASSLGDRGLVEQYF
NA	TRBV4-3	TRBD2	TRBJ2-7	TGCGCCAGCAGCCAAGAATCTAGCGGGAGGGCCTGGCAGTACTTC	CASSQESSGRAWQYF
NA	TRBV2	TRBD1	TRBJ1-1	TGTGCCAGCGGAGAGACAGGGTTTGAAGCTTTCTTT	CASGETGFEAFF
few	TRBV7-6	NA	TRBJ1-2	TGTGCCAGCAGCTCAATCCTTCGGGGGGGGCTGGACTATGGCTACACCTTC	CASSSILRGGLDYGYTF
NA	TRBV5-4	TRBD2	TRBJ2-3	TGTGCTCCGGGGGTAGCGGGGGCTCGAACAGATACGCAGTATTTT	CAPGVAGARTDTQYF
NA	TRBV4-1	TRBD1	TRBJ2-3	TGCGCCAGCAGCCAGGGGGGTTACAGGGGGCGCACAGATACGCAGTATTTT	CASSQGGYRGRTDTQYF
NA	TRBV18	NA	TRBJ1-6	TGTGCCAGCTCACCGGCGGCCGTTAATTCACCCCTCCACTTT	CASSPAAVNSPLHF
once	TRBV11-2	NA	TRBJ1-2	TGTGCCAGCAAGCCGGCAGGCCGCTATGGCTACACCTTC	CASKPAGRYGYTF
NA	TRBV4-3	TRBD1	TRBJ2-2	TGCGCCAGCAGCCAAAGGGCAGGGGGAACCGGGGAGCTGTTTTTT	CASSQRAGGTGELFF
NA	TRBV9	NA	TRBJ2-5	TGTGCCAGCAGCGTAGTCACAGGGAAGGGGGAGACCCAGTACTTC	CASSVVTGKGETQYF
NA	TRBV5-1	NA	TRBJ2-1	TGCGCCAGCAGCTCGCCGGAGGGCAGCTACAATGAGCAGTTCTTC	CASSSPEGSYNEQFF
NA	TRBV5-1	TRBD2	TRBJ2-5	TGCGCCAGCAGCCCGGGAGGATGGAGCGGGGGGGATTTAGAGACCCAGTACTTC	CASSPGGWSGGDLETQYF
once	TRBV29-1	TRBD1	TRBJ1-4	TGCAGCGTTGAAAGGGGGATGAGGACAGGTAGTGAAAAACTGTTTTTT	CSVERGMRTGSEKLFF
NA	TRBV2	TRBD2	TRBJ2-1	TGTGCCAGCAGTGAAATACTAGCGGACAATGAGCAGTTCTTC	CASSEILADNEQFF
NA	TRBV27	NA	TRBJ1-6	TGTGCCAGCAGTTCCTCACAGGGCCGGGATTCACCCCTCCACTTT	CASSSSQGRDSPLHF
NA	TRBV5-1	NA	TRBJ2-1	TGCGCCAGCAGCTTGGAGCGATACAATGAGCAGTTCTTC	CASSLERYNEQFF
once	TRBV25-1	NA	TRBJ1-4	TGTGCCAGCAGTGAATACCCGGGTCCCCAGGGTCGTAGACTGTTTTTT	CASSEYPGPQGRRLFF
NA	TRBV6-6	NA	TRBJ1-2	TGTGCCAGCAGTTCCAGTAGGGGTGTGGACTACACCTTC	CASSSSRGVDYTF
NA	TRBV11-2	NA	TRBJ1-2	TGTGCCAGCAGCTTATTCAGGGAACCCGGCTACACCTTC	CASSLFREPGYTF
NA	TRBV27	NA	TRBJ2-7	TGTGCCAGCAGAGATATGGGGCAGGGATTATACGAGCAGTACTTC	CASRDMGQGLYEQYF
NA	TRBV5-6	NA	TRBJ1-5	TGTGCCAGCAGCCGCGGGGGACGGACGGTGCCCCAGCATTTT	CASSRGGRTVPQHF
NA	TRBV14	NA	TRBJ2-7	TGTGCCAGCAGCCAAGGAGGGGAGCAGTACTTC	CASSQGGEQYF
NA	TRBV7-2	NA	TRBJ1-5	TGTGCCAGCAGCCCCAGGTCCGATCAGCCCCAGCATTTT	CASSPRSDQPQHF
NA	TRBV11-2	NA	TRBJ1-4	TGTGCCAGCAGCTTAGGCAAGGGGAAGGTTTTGACTAATGAAAAACTGTTTTTT	CASSLGKGKVLTNEKLFF
NA	TRBV4-1	TRBD1	TRBJ1-5	TGCGCCAGCAGCCAAGACAGGGGGCAGAACAATCAGCCCCAGCATTTT	CASSQDRGQNNQPQHF
NA	TRBV10-1	TRBD2	TRBJ2-1	TGCGCCAGCAGTGAGTTTTCCACGGGACTAGCGGAGTACAATGAGCAGTTCTTC	CASSEFSTGLAEYNEQFF
NA	TRBV29-1	TRBD1	TRBJ1-2	TGCAGCGCTGAGGGGACAGAAAACTATGGCTACACCTTC	CSAEGTENYGYTF
NA	TRBV6-4	TRBD1	TRBJ1-5	TGTGCCAGCAGCAGGGGGACTCGGCAGGGCAATCAGCCCCAGCATTTT	CASSRGTRQGNQPQHF
NA	TRBV27	TRBD1	TRBJ2-7	TGTGCCAGCAGTCAGAACAGGGGGTACGAGCAGTACTTC	CASSQNRGYEQYF
NA	TRBV19	NA	TRBJ1-1	TGTGCCAGTACCTCCCGGACTGAAGCTTTCTTT	CASTSRTEAFF
few	TRBV27	TRBD1	TRBJ1-1	TGTGCCAGCACCCCAGCCCGGACAGGGCTTAGAACTGAAGCTTTCTTT	CASTPARTGLRTEAFF
medium-sized	TRBV27	TRBD2	TRBJ2-1	TGTGCCAGCAGTTTGGGGGGACTAGCGGCCTACAATGAGCAGTTCTTC	CASSLGGLAAYNEQFF
few	TRBV7-2	NA	TRBJ1-5	TGTGCCAGCAGCTTTGGGGCCCATCAGCCCCAGCATTTT	CASSFGAHQPQHF
once	TRBV4-1	TRBD2	TRBJ2-1	TGCGCCAGCAGCCAAGTTGCGGCGGGAGTGGGCAATGAGCAGTTCTTC	CASSQVAAGVGNEQFF
NA	TRBV6-6	TRBD2	TRBJ2-7	TGTGCCAGCAGTTACTCGTCCGGGAGGGCCTTCTCCGAGCAGTACTTC	CASSYSSGRAFSEQYF
NA	TRBV18	TRBD2	TRBJ2-3	TGTGCCAGCTCACTCGGACTAGCGGGCACAGATACGCAGTATTTT	CASSLGLAGTDTQYF
NA	TRBV19	NA	TRBJ2-3	TGTGCCAGTAGTATATGGGCCGATACGCAGTATTTT	CASSIWADTQYF
NA	TRBV5-4	NA	TRBJ1-2	TGTGCCAGCAGCTTGCGGGGAAGTGGGAGCTATGGCTACACCTTC	CASSLRGSGSYGYTF
NA	TRBV4-3	NA	TRBJ1-6	TGCGCCAGCAGCCAAGATAGGGCAGGGAGGGGGACCCTCCACTTT	CASSQDRAGRGTLHF
NA	TRBV7-9	NA	TRBJ2-6	TGTGCCAGCAGCGGCCACCGGGGCTCTGGGGCCAACGTCCTGACTTTC	CASSGHRGSGANVLTF
once	TRBV5-4	TRBD2	TRBJ2-5	TGTGCCAGCAGCTTGGGTTTCGGGACTAGCCAGGAGACCCAGTACTTC	CASSLGFGTSQETQYF
few	TRBV7-3	NA	TRBJ1-1	TGTGCCAGCAGCTCGGGACATTCGAACACTGAAGCTTTCTTT	CASSSGHSNTEAFF
NA	TRBV27	NA	TRBJ2-3	TGTGCCAGCAGTCTGAGGACTCTTAGCACAGATACGCAGTATTTT	CASSLRTLSTDTQYF
NA	TRBV11-2	NA	TRBJ2-2	TGTGCCAGCAGCTTAGATTCCGGCGGGGAGCTGTTTTTT	CASSLDSGGELFF
NA	TRBV2	TRBD1	TRBJ2-2	TGTGCCAGCAACGGTGTTCTTCGGACAGGTGGCGGGGAGCTGTTTTTT	CASNGVLRTGGGELFF
NA	TRBV27	NA	TRBJ1-5	TGTGCCAGCAGCCCCAACGGCGAGGGTAACAATCAGCCCCAGCATTTT	CASSPNGEGNNQPQHF
NA	TRBV7-3	TRBD2	TRBJ2-2	TGTGCCAGCAGGGCCACTAGCGGGACGGCCGGGGAGCTGTTTTTT	CASRATSGTAGELFF
NA	TRBV27	TRBD2	TRBJ2-2	TGTGCCAGCTCGGGACTAGTCGGCACCGGGGAGCTGTTTTTT	CASSGLVGTGELFF
NA	TRBV11-3	NA	TRBJ2-7	TGTGCCAGCAGCTACGGACAGCTAGGACCTTACGAGCAGTACTTC	CASSYGQLGPYEQYF
NA	TRBV15	TRBD1	TRBJ1-2	TGTGCCACCAGCAGGCTACAGGGGGCTCGGGATGGCTACACCTTC	CATSRLQGARDGYTF
NA	TRBV27	TRBD1	TRBJ2-7	TGTGCCAGCAGTGAGACAGGGGGCATCGGGTACGAGCAGTACTTC	CASSETGGIGYEQYF
NA	TRBV5-4	TRBD2	TRBJ2-1	TGTGCCAGCAGCTTGGTTGGGAGGGTAGCGGGAGATGAGCAGTTCTTC	CASSLVGRVAGDEQFF